The clone carrying this T cell receptor beta chain came up many times. As yet, its antigen is unknown. These data come from a study of neurological immune-mediated disorders. Input was some 1 million sorted T cells, either CD4+ or CD8+. Template-switch 5'RACE cDNA synthesis added a 10-nucleotide unique molecular identifier. Per sequencing run, 15-18 subjects together gave over 180 million TCR-beta sequences. TCRdb re-analysed the 5' RACE reads in MiXCR, keeping a single row per CDR3 protein. Of around 20,000 distinct CDR3 sequences in the sample, 6.2% were seen once. Study results and caveats: Across subjects, expanded clones had no CDR3 amino acid sequences in common, pointing to private repertoires in all groups.

Germline V gene data show CDR1 as SGHRS and CDR2 as YFSETQ. This CDR3 is 15 amino acids long. Trimming removed 5 bases from V and 10 bases from J; junction bases left unmatched: 11. Source material: CD8+ T cells from blood. This receptor was obtained from a man between 18 and 35 years old in good health. The genes are TRBV5-1 and TRBJ2-3; 12 nucleotides agree with TRBD1. This chain's CDR3 is CASRTGTGGRDPQYF. As DNA, the CDR3 is TGCGCCAGCAGGACCGGGACAGGGGGCCGAGACCCGCAGTATTTT.